The 24 T cell receptor beta chains listed next were all sequenced from one sample in a study of cytomegalovirus exposure and HLA in healthy donors. Sequencing used immunoSEQ multiplex PCR; TCRdb keeps in-frame clones, though not all of them. The table shows tens of thousands of clones, with roughly 90% occurring only once. Sequenced input: PBMCs. The receptors originated from a woman aged 25 to 39 in good health and CMV-seronegative.

This clone is a singleton in its sample. This sequence joins TRBV7-3 and TRBJ2-1; tentatively, D is TRBD2 (6 bases). V dropped 5 bases and J dropped 3 bases, with 11 bases sitting between them. The CDR3 covers 14 residues. CDR1 and CDR2 (germline): SGHTA, FQGTGA. The CDR3 region has the DNA TGTGCCAGCAGCATCCACGGGAGCTACAATGAGCAGTTCTTC. Translating it yields CASSIHGSYNEQFF. Full variable domain (remainder filled in from reference TRBV7-3 and TRBJ2-1): GAGVSQTPSNKVTEKGKYVELRCDPISGHTALYWYRQSLGQGPEFLIYFQGTGAADDSGLPNDRFFAVRPEGSVSTLKIQRTERGDSAVYLCASSIHGSYNEQFFGPGTRLTVL.

J is TRBJ2-3 and V is TRBV30; 10 bases map to TRBD2. Germline V gene lookup returns CDR1 GTSNPN and CDR2 SVGIG (reference sequence). The CDR3 length is 15 residues. After removal of 3 bases from V and 6 bases from J, the junction contained 9 bases not matched to a gene. CDR3 amino acids: CAWSVYASGSDTQYF. DNA of the CDR3: TGTGCCTGGAGCGTGTACGCTAGCGGGAGTGATACGCAGTATTTT.

V and J are TRBV27 and TRBJ2-7; 8 positions agree with TRBD2. This CDR3 has 14 amino acids. J gave up 2 bases and V 6 bases, and 6 bases lay outside the gene matches. Germline CDR1 reads MNHEY; CDR2 reads SMNVEV (reference sequence). The CDR3 reads CASSTTSGTYEQYF. The CDR3 DNA reads TGTGCCAGCAGCACAACTAGCGGAACCTACGAGCAGTACTTC.

The chain employs TRBV6-1 and TRBJ1-2; possibly TRBD1 for D (5 bases). Germline values: CDR1 MNHNS, CDR2 SASEGT. This CDR3 is built from 13 residues. Trimming shortened V by 1 base and J by 5 bases, and 8 bases separated the two germline ends. Here the CDR3 DNA reads TGTGCCAGCAGTGAAGTAGGGGCTTATGGCTACACCTTC. This encodes CASSEVGAYGYTF.

The chain uses TRBV18 and TRBJ2-2; 7 bases are a match to TRBD2. CDR3 size: 15 residues. With V trimmed by 3 bases and J by 8 bases, 9 bases remained unmatched. The germline V gene encodes CDR1 KGHSH and CDR2 LQKENI. The chain's CDR3 is CASSPREPGTGELFF. The CDR3 coding sequence is TGTGCCAGCTCACCGCGGGAGCCAGGGACTGGGGAGCTGTTTTTT.

This clone appeared a single time. V gene TRBV5-1 combines with J gene TRBJ2-1; no reliable D call. Trimming removed 2 bases at V and 9 bases at J, with 9 bases between. Germline CDR1 and CDR2: SGHRS and YFSETQ. CDR3 length equals 12 residues. CDR3 sequence (DNA): TGCGCCAGCAGCTTCTCCCTCGGTGAGCAGTTCTTC. It translates to CASSFSLGEQFF. The full variable domain, with the rest looked up from reference TRBV5-1 and TRBJ2-1, is KAGVTQTPRYLIKTRGQQVTLSCSPISGHRSVSWYQQTPGQGLQFLFEYFSETQRNKGNFPGRFSGRQFSNSRSEMNVSTLELGDSALYLCASSFSLGEQFFGPGTRLTVL.

This chain connects TRBV5-6 to TRBJ1-2; 7 bases map to TRBD1. This CDR3 has 16 residues. With V trimmed by 0 bases and J by 4 bases, 9 bases remained unmatched. Germline V lookup: CDR1 SGHDT, CDR2 YYEEEE. CDR3 in amino acids: CASSLASEGAVYGYTF. CDR3 bases: TGTGCCAGCAGCTTGGCATCCGAGGGGGCTGTCTATGGCTACACCTTC.

The V call is TRBV9, the J call TRBJ2-5; D is unresolved. Trimming cost V 3 bases and J 2 bases, with 11 bases left between them. Germline CDR1 SGDLS, CDR2 YYNGEE. The CDR3 covers 14 residues. The CDR3 spells CASSGISLQETQYF. CDR3 coding DNA: TGTGCCAGCAGCGGTATTAGCTTGCAAGAGACCCAGTACTTC.

This rearrangement joins TRBV7-2 to TRBJ2-5; possibly TRBD1 for D (6 bases). Trimming took 5 bases from V and 5 from J, leaving 15 bases between them. The V gene's germline CDR1 is SGHTA and CDR2 FQGNSA. The CDR3 is made up of 14 amino acids. CDR3 nucleotides: TGTGCCAGCAGCCAGGGGTCCATGACGGAGACCCAGTACTTC. Translated: CASSQGSMTETQYF.

This clone was recorded a few times. The V and J genes are TRBV10-3 and TRBJ2-7, with unresolved D. The length of the CDR3 is 13 residues. Trimming pared 3 bases from V and 3 bases from J, leaving 9 bases between. Germline CDR1 and CDR2: ENHRY and SYGVKD. CDR3 in DNA: TGTGCCATCAGTGACGTAGCATACTACGAGCAGTACTTC. Translation: CAISDVAYYEQYF.

V is TRBV7-9 and J is TRBJ1-5; no clear D. The CDR3 covers 14 residues. The V end lost 5 bases, the J end lost 2 bases, and 10 bases lay between the germline ends. CDR1 and CDR2 from the germline V gene are SEHNR and FQNEAQ (reference sequence). The CDR3 nucleotides read TGTGCCAGCAGCCCGAGTCTTGGCAATCAGCCCCAGCATTTT. Residues: CASSPSLGNQPQHF.

This clone was detected only once. This chain connects TRBV30 to TRBJ2-7; no clear D gene. V was shortened by 3 bases and J by 2 bases, with 5 bases between the two germline ends. The CDR3 contains 11 residues. The V gene's germline CDR1 is GTSNPN and CDR2 SVGIG (reference sequence). As DNA, the CDR3 is TGTGCCTGGAGATTAGCCTACGAGCAGTACTTC. This translates into CAWRLAYEQYF.

The genes are TRBV5-1 and TRBJ2-3; D ambiguous. V was clipped by 0 bases and J by 1 base, with 6 bases between them. The CDR3 runs 14 residues. The V gene's germline CDR1 is SGHRS and CDR2 YFSETQ. The CDR3 DNA is TGCGCCAGCAGCTTGGGAGAAGGCACAGATACGCAGTATTTT. Residues: CASSLGEGTDTQYF. Full variable domain (outside the CDR3, taken from reference TRBV5-1 and TRBJ2-3): KAGVTQTPRYLIKTRGQQVTLSCSPISGHRSVSWYQQTPGQGLQFLFEYFSETQRNKGNFPGRFSGRQFSNSRSEMNVSTLELGDSALYLCASSLGEGTDTQYFGPGTRLTVL.

J is TRBJ1-1 and V is TRBV6-1; 10 nucleotides agree with TRBD1. The trim removed 2 bases at V and 11 bases at J, leaving 17 bases unmatched. Germline V gives CDR1 MNHNS, CDR2 SASEGT. The length of the CDR3 is 17 residues. CDR3 DNA: TGTGCCAGCAGTGAAAGGGGACAGGGGCGGGCTAGTTGGAGGGCTTTCTTT. Residues: CASSERGQGRASWRAFF.

The chain carries TRBV5-6 and TRBJ2-2; tentatively, D is TRBD1 (6 bases). The germline V gene has CDR1 SGHDT and CDR2 YYEEEE. Trimming removed 4 bases at V and 6 bases at J, with 13 bases between. The CDR3 is 14 amino acids. The CDR3 DNA is TGTGCCAGCAGCCGGGACACGGGTTCCGGGGAGCTGTTTTTT. Translation: CASSRDTGSGELFF.

The chain links TRBV9 to TRBJ1-3, with D possibly being TRBD1 (6 bases). Trimming took off 3 bases at V and 3 bases at J, with 10 bases between the two ends. The germline CDR1 and CDR2 sequences are SGDLS and YYNGEE. This CDR3 is 14 amino acids long. CDR3 residues: CASSAQGDGNTIYF. As DNA, the CDR3 is TGTGCCAGCAGCGCACAGGGAGATGGAAACACCATATATTTT.

CDR3: CASSLGPGWTGSYEQYF. Written as DNA, the CDR3 is TGCGCCAGCAGCTTGGGCCCGGGGTGGACAGGCTCCTACGAGCAGTACTTC. J is TRBJ2-7 and V is TRBV5-1; TRBD1 aligns across 7 bases. CDR3 length: 17 residues. Germline CDR1 SGHRS, CDR2 YFSETQ. The J segment lost 0 bases and the V segment lost 0 bases, leaving 9 bases of the junction unmatched.

The rearrangement joins TRBV2 to TRBJ2-3; D call uncertain. The ends were cut back, 2 bases at V and 0 bases at J, with 6 bases in the middle. The germline V gene has CDR1 SNHLY and CDR2 FYNNEI. CDR3 length: 14 amino acids. CDR3 DNA: TGTGCCAGCAGTGAATGGGCTAGCACAGATACGCAGTATTTT. Translation: CASSEWASTDTQYF.

This chain connects TRBV6-5 to TRBJ2-7, with unresolved D. Deletions cut 4 bases from V and 3 bases from J, with 4 bases between. This CDR3 spans 11 amino acids. CDR1 and CDR2 (germline): MNHEY, SVGAGI. For the CDR3, the DNA is TGTGCCAGCAGTTTAAACTACGAGCAGTACTTC. This gives the protein CASSLNYEQYF.

The V gene is TRBV11-3, the J gene TRBJ1-3, with 9 nucleotides matching TRBD1. Trimming took 5 bases from V and 6 from J; bases not matched to a gene: 17. Germline CDR1 SGHNT, CDR2 YENEEA. This CDR3 spans 18 amino acids. The chain's CDR3 is CASSPTNQGQGRENTIYF. The DNA for the CDR3 is TGTGCCAGCAGCCCTACAAATCAGGGACAGGGAAGGGAAAACACCATATATTTT.

The chain links TRBV19 to TRBJ1-5; D possibly corresponds to TRBD1 (5 bases). Germline V gives CDR1 LNHDA, CDR2 SQIVND (reference sequence). Between the trimmed V and J ends, which lost 9 bases and 2 bases, there was a span of 8 bases. The CDR3 sequence is 12 residues long. The CDR3 bases are TGTGCCAGGGACAACGGCAATCAGCCCCAGCATTTT. Amino acids: CARDNGNQPQHF. The complete variable domain, with remaining parts taken from reference TRBV19 and TRBJ1-5, reads DGGITQSPKYLFRKEGQNVTLSCEQNLNHDAMYWYRQDPGQGLRLIYYSQIVNDFQKGDIAEGYSVSREKKESFPLTVTSAQKNPTAFYLCARDNGNQPQHFGDGTRLSIL.

The genes are TRBV10-2 and TRBJ2-7, with 8 bases matching TRBD1. The V and J ends lost 8 bases and 0 bases, in that order; junction bases with no gene match: 9. Germline V gene data show CDR1 as WSHSY and CDR2 as SAAADI. The CDR3 loop spans 15 amino acids. DNA for the CDR3: TGCGCCAGCCGCACGACGGGACAGGTCTCCTACGAGCAGTACTTC. Amino acid sequence: CASRTTGQVSYEQYF.

V usage is TRBV9 and J usage is TRBJ2-3; 12 bases match TRBD2. The CDR3 length is 17 residues. Germline CDR1 is SGDLS and CDR2 is YYNGEE. V shed 0 bases and J 6 bases; nucleotides not matched to a gene: 8. CDR3 sequence reads: CASSVVPRLAGVDTQYF. The CDR3 coding sequence is TGTGCCAGCAGCGTAGTACCGCGACTAGCGGGAGTTGATACGCAGTATTTT.

The gene calls are TRBV5-4 and TRBJ2-7; 8 bases line up with TRBD2. The V and J ends lost 2 bases and 7 bases, in that order; junction bases with no gene match: 5. The CDR3 totals 13 residues. Looked up from germline, CDR1 is SGHNT and CDR2 is YYREEE (reference sequence). The CDR3 coding sequence is TGTGCCAGCAGCTTAGCGGGAGTAGGGGAGCAGTACTTC. Its protein is CASSLAGVGEQYF.